One and the same sample provided the 23 T cell receptor beta chains below, sequenced in a study of T cell responses to AZD1222 COVID-19 vaccine (dated by TCRdb to about 2021). The receptor library was made with the immunoSEQ multiplex PCR assay. The immuneACCESS repertoire file appears here via TCRdb, limited to in-frame rearrangements. These files lack a portion of the clones; in checked studies, under half of the deficit traces to unresolved V genes, and the cause of the others is not known. The sample table records more than 110,000 clones; about 87% of these occur just once. Clones ranked in the top ten supply more than 5.5% of the sample. The time point label, as the study defines it: baseline before first vaccination. This sample comprised peripheral blood, obtained on day 0 of AZD1222 vaccination. Receptor source: an adult in good health.

This clone was recorded only once. At one of its ends the junction is not consistent with the germline gene, which may arise from a read error. This sequence joins TRBV11-3 and TRBJ1-1; tentatively, D is TRBD1 (6 bases). Germline CDR1 SGHNT, CDR2 YENEEA. The CDR3 is made up of 15 amino acids. The CDR3 DNA reads as TGTGCCAGCAGCTCCCGCCGGGACAAACCGCTCTTTGTACACTTT. This codes for CASSSRRDKPLFVHF.

This chain links TRBV9 with TRBJ2-1; D tentatively fits TRBD1 or TRBD2 (6 bases each). V was pared by 8 bases and J by 5 bases, with 14 bases between. The germline gives CDR1 SGDLS, CDR2 YYNGEE. The length of the CDR3 is 13 residues. This chain's CDR3 is CASTGGADNEQFF. CDR3 DNA sequence: TGTGCCAGTACCGGGGGCGCCGACAATGAGCAGTTCTTC.

V is TRBV11-2 and J is TRBJ2-7; D remains unclear. From germline, CDR1 is SGHAT and CDR2 FQNNGV. V gave up 2 bases and J gave up 2 bases, with 13 bases separating them. The CDR3 sequence is 15 residues long. The CDR3 coding sequence is TGTGCCAGCAGCTTATATCCCGGTAGGACCTACGAGCAGTACTTC. This codes for CASSLYPGRTYEQYF. Combining the CDR3 with reference TRBV11-2 and TRBJ2-7 gives the whole variable domain EAGVAQSPRYKIIEKRQSVAFWCNPISGHATLYWYQQILGQGPKLLIQFQNNGVVDDSQLPKDRFSAERLKGVDSTLKIQPAKLEDSAVYLCASSLYPGRTYEQYFGPGTRLTVT.

This chain joins TRBV7-6 and TRBJ2-2, with TRBD1 matching over 7 bases. The CDR3 has 14 amino acids. Germline V gene sequence: CDR1 SGHVS, CDR2 FNYEAQ. J lost 8 bases, V lost 5 bases, and 8 bases had no gene match. This CDR3 reads CASSPRQGGGELFF. The CDR3 DNA reads TGTGCCAGCAGCCCCCGACAGGGCGGAGGGGAGCTGTTTTTT.

The chain employs TRBV24-1 and TRBJ2-3; 12 bases agree with TRBD2. Per the germline V gene, CDR1 is KGHDR and CDR2 is SFDVKD. The CDR3 loop spans 17 amino acids. Germline trimming cut 3 bases from V and 2 bases from J; bases unmatched to any gene: 5. CDR3 DNA sequence: TGTGCCACCAGTGATCCAGGACTAGCGGGATTCACAGATACGCAGTATTTT. It codes for CATSDPGLAGFTDTQYF.

DNA for the CDR3: TGTGCCAGCAGCCACCAGACAGGCATGAACACTGAAGCTTTCTTT. The encoded protein is CASSHQTGMNTEAFF. V and J are TRBV3-1 (or the pseudogene TRBV3-2) and TRBJ1-1; tentatively, D is TRBD1 (6 bases). V shed 3 bases and J shed 0 bases, with 11 bases lying between them. The CDR3 consists of 15 residues. CDR1 and CDR2 from the germline V gene are LGHDT and YNNKEL (reference sequence).

This chain links TRBV5-1 with TRBJ1-4, with 7 bases matching TRBD1. This CDR3 spans 16 amino acids. CDR1 is SGHRS, CDR2 YFSETQ, per germline. With 1 base clipped from V and 6 bases from J, the junction kept 9 bases outside the gene matches. The CDR3 DNA follows: TGCGCCAGCAGCTTGTTCAGGGGGGGTTCAGATGAAAAACTGTTTTTT. This gives the protein CASSLFRGGSDEKLFF.

This chain connects TRBV5-1 to TRBJ1-1; D is ambiguous. V lost 0 bases and J 3 bases, leaving 6 bases between the germline ends. This CDR3 has 13 amino acids. Germline values: CDR1 SGHRS, CDR2 YFSETQ. Written as DNA, the CDR3 is TGCGCCAGCAGCTTGGTTAGGGACACTGAAGCTTTCTTT. This encodes CASSLVRDTEAFF.

The V and J genes are TRBV4-3 and TRBJ2-5; 10 bases align to TRBD2. With V trimmed by 1 base and J by 5 bases, 7 bases remained unmatched. Per the germline V gene, CDR1 is LGHNA and CDR2 is YSLEER. The CDR3 is made up of 16 amino acids. This CDR3 reads CASSQVSGRAAETQYF. The DNA for the CDR3 is TGCGCCAGCAGCCAAGTGAGCGGGAGGGCCGCCGAGACCCAGTACTTC.

This chain uses TRBV11-2 with TRBJ1-2; D might be TRBD1 (5 bases). The CDR3 length is 14 residues. Germline assignment: CDR1 SGHAT and CDR2 FQNNGV. V was pared by 2 bases and J by 6 bases, with 13 bases between. In DNA form, the CDR3 reads TGTGCCAGCAGCTTAAGCGGGGCCAGGGATGGCTACACCTTC. As protein: CASSLSGARDGYTF.

The gene calls are TRBV11-2 and TRBJ1-4, with D possibly being TRBD1 (5 bases). The CDR3 totals 15 residues. CDR1 is SGHAT and CDR2 is FQNNGV in the germline V gene. The germline V and J ends were trimmed by 0 bases and 7 bases, with 12 bases remaining between them. Here the CDR3 reads CASSLEGAQGEKLFF. The CDR3 DNA sequence: TGTGCCAGCAGCTTAGAAGGGGCTCAGGGTGAAAAACTGTTTTTT.

This chain uses TRBV11-2 with TRBJ2-1; 9 bases fit TRBD2. The CDR3 totals 14 residues. V lost 5 bases to trimming and J lost 15 bases; unmatched junction nucleotides: 14. The germline V gene has CDR1 SGHAT and CDR2 FQNNGV. The CDR3: CASSAAVREGLSFF. The CDR3 DNA sequence: TGTGCCAGCAGCGCGGCGGTGCGGGAGGGCCTCTCGTTCTTC.

This chain links TRBV4-1 with TRBJ1-1; D is undetermined. The CDR3 runs to 11 residues. The germline CDR1 and CDR2 sequences are MGHRA and YSYEKL. V lost 0 bases to trimming and J lost 6 bases, with 2 bases between them. The CDR3 loop is CASSQEAEAFF. CDR3 bases: TGCGCCAGCAGCCAAGAAGCTGAAGCTTTCTTT.

The gene calls are TRBV15 and TRBJ1-5; D gene uncertain. V gave up 8 bases and J gave up 3 bases, with 11 bases separating them. This CDR3 is 13 amino acids long. The germline V gene has CDR1 LNHNV and CDR2 YYDKDF (reference sequence). DNA of the CDR3: TGTGCCACCCATTACCACTACAATCAGCCCCAGCATTTT. Translating gives CATHYHYNQPQHF.

The chain joins TRBV4-1 to TRBJ2-7; D call uncertain. The germline gives CDR1 MGHRA, CDR2 YSYEKL. The CDR3 is made up of 13 amino acids. V lost 1 base and J lost 5, with 9 bases in between. CDR3: CASSQGVRDEQYF. The DNA for the CDR3 is TGCGCCAGCAGCCAAGGAGTTAGAGACGAGCAGTACTTC.

The chain carries TRBV5-4 and TRBJ1-1, with D unresolved. CDR1 and CDR2 from the germline V gene are SGHNT and YYREEE (reference sequence). V lost 1 base, J lost 3 bases, and 10 bases lay in between. This CDR3 is built from 14 residues. Written as DNA, the CDR3 is TGTGCCAGCAGCTTGCCGGGGTCGCACACTGAAGCTTTCTTT. It encodes CASSLPGSHTEAFF.

This chain links TRBV29-1 with TRBJ1-1, with TRBD1 as a possible D gene (5 bases). Trimming removed 4 bases at V and 1 base at J, with 10 bases between. CDR3 length: 13 amino acids. The V gene's germline CDR1 is SQVTM and CDR2 ANQGSEA. For the CDR3, the DNA is TGCAGCGTTGCTCGGGGGGGGAACACTGAAGCTTTCTTT. Its protein product is CSVARGGNTEAFF.

This chain links TRBV7-9 with TRBJ2-5; D unresolved. The V gene lost 6 bases and the J gene lost 1 base, with 3 bases spanning the gap. Germline V gene lookup returns CDR1 SEHNR and CDR2 FQNEAQ (reference sequence). The CDR3 length is 11 residues. Written as DNA, the CDR3 is TGTGCCAGCAGAGGCCAAGAGACCCAGTACTTC. Residues: CASRGQETQYF.

The CDR3 loop reads CASSQVREGRNEQFF. In DNA form, the CDR3 reads TGTGCCAGCAGCCAAGTGCGGGAGGGCCGGAATGAGCAGTTCTTC. The rearrangement links TRBV3-1 (or the pseudogene TRBV3-2) to TRBJ2-1; TRBD2 matches at 9 bases. Germline CDR1 is LGHDT and CDR2 is YNNKEL (reference sequence). Trimming cost V 1 base and J 7 bases; bases outside gene matches: 5. The CDR3 is 15 amino acids.

This chain links TRBV20-1 with TRBJ2-7; D perhaps matches TRBD2 (6 bases). The CDR3 totals 11 residues. Germline lookup yields CDR1 DFQATT and CDR2 SNEGSKA (reference sequence). CDR3 amino acids: CIPGVAGQQYF. The CDR3 DNA follows: TGCATCCCGGGGGTGGCGGGGCAGCAGTACTTC.

This sequence joins TRBV11-3 and TRBJ2-7; 11 nucleotides line up with TRBD1. V shed 11 bases, J shed 9 bases, and the junction held 15 bases outside the gene matches. The CDR3 spans 14 residues. The germline V gene has CDR1 SGHNT and CDR2 YENEEA. The DNA for the CDR3 is TGTGCCGGAATATTCCGGGACAGGGGGAGTTGGCAGTACTTC. Translation gives CAGIFRDRGSWQYF.

This clone was seen a single time. The chain combines TRBV9 with TRBJ2-7; D not resolved. V gave up 0 bases and J gave up 0 bases, with 10 bases separating them. The CDR3 contains 15 residues. Per the germline V gene, CDR1 is SGDLS and CDR2 is YYNGEE. CDR3 protein: CASSVEISPSYEQYF. CDR3 nucleotide sequence: TGTGCCAGCAGCGTAGAAATTAGTCCCTCCTACGAGCAGTACTTC.

This clone was picked up one time. This chain uses TRBV5-1 with TRBJ2-7; D possibly corresponds to TRBD1 (6 bases). The CDR3 contains 17 residues. CDR1 is SGHRS and CDR2 is YFSETQ in the germline V gene. Trimming cost V 4 bases and J 0 bases, with 20 bases left between them. The CDR3 nucleotides are TGCGCCAGCAGCCTAACAGGGTCTCCCTCGAGCTCCTACGAGCAGTACTTC. This gives the protein CASSLTGSPSSSYEQYF.